The 2 T cell receptor beta chains below were found in one sample sequenced in a study of cytomegalovirus exposure and HLA in healthy donors. Primers included in the PCR were 60 Vbeta and 13 Jbeta primers. Profiled with immunoSEQ multiplex PCR; TCRdb holds only in-frame clones, not every one. The table records roughly 180,000 clones, around 75% of them present only once. What was sequenced was PBMCs. These receptors came from a male donor in good health and CMV-seronegative.

This clone appeared a single time. The V gene is TRBV25-1, the J gene TRBJ1-2; TRBD1 is a possible D gene (6 bases). This CDR3 is 15 amino acids long. V lost 3 bases and J lost 3, with 14 bases in between. Germline CDR1 and CDR2: MGHDK and SYGVNS. The DNA for the CDR3 is TGTGCCAGCAGTGAGGGGGCGGGGGGAGACTATGGCTACACCTTC. This translates into CASSEGAGGDYGYTF.

The chain recombines TRBV9 with TRBJ2-2; a weak D match, TRBD1 (6 bases). Trimming left V 3 bases short and J 6 bases short, with 15 bases between. Germline V lookup: CDR1 SGDLS, CDR2 YYNGEE. CDR3 length equals 15 residues. The CDR3 DNA follows: TGTGCCAGCAGCGGACCCTCACAGGGCTCCGGGGAGCTGTTTTTT. Translation: CASSGPSQGSGELFF.